These T cell receptor beta chains were read from a single sample in a study of blood T cell repertoires in COVID-19. This table comes from immunoSEQ multiplex PCR, and its TCRdb copy is limited to in-frame clones, with some not included. The sample lists 300,000 to 500,000 clones; over 75% were seen once. The sample was PBMCs or T cells enriched from blood (not recorded which). These receptors originate from a woman aged 40 to 50 with acute COVID-19. The CDR3 runs from the conserved cysteine through the conserved F or W. A D gene is named only where the DNA matches it firmly. Clone size is shown for a subset of rows, as once, few, many or a class of expanded clone.

d_gene	j_gene	abundance	v_gene	CDR3nt	CDR3aa
.	TRBJ2-7	.	TRBV3-1/TRBV3-2	TGTGCCAGCAGTCGCCCGGGAGACTACGAGCAGTACTTC	CASSRPGDYEQYF
TRBD1	TRBJ1-1	.	TRBV18	TGTGCCAGCTCACCAGGGACAGCGTCGAACACTGAAGCTTTCTTT	CASSPGTASNTEAFF
TRBD2	TRBJ2-7	.	TRBV18	TGTGCCAGCTCACCACCGGTCTTAGCGGGGGAGGGGGAGCAGTACTTC	CASSPPVLAGEGEQYF
TRBD1	TRBJ1-3	.	TRBV5-6	TGTGCCAGCAGCTTGGGACAGGGAGGAAACACCATATATTTT	CASSLGQGGNTIYF
TRBD1	TRBJ1-4	.	TRBV7-9	TGTGCCAGCAGCTACAGAGGGGGCGATGAAAAACTGTTTTTT	CASSYRGGDEKLFF
.	TRBJ2-1	.	TRBV3-1/TRBV3-2	TGTGCCAGCAGCCCCGGACTCCGCAATGAGCAGTTCTTC	CASSPGLRNEQFF
TRBD1	TRBJ1-1	.	TRBV19	TGTGCCAGTAGGAACAGGGGTATGGGTACTGAAGCTTTCTTT	CASRNRGMGTEAFF
.	TRBJ2-3	.	TRBV27	TGTGCCAGCAGTTTAGACCGACGCGGGGGCCCCACAGATACGCAGTATTTT	CASSLDRRGGPTDTQYF
TRBD2	TRBJ2-7	once	TRBV30	TGTGCCTGGAGTCCCCAAGGGGGACTAGCGGTTAACGAGCAGTACTTC	CAWSPQGGLAVNEQYF
.	TRBJ1-4	few	TRBV3-1/TRBV3-2	TGTGCCAGCAGCCAACCCTTGACGTCAGGGGAAAAACTGTTTTTT	CASSQPLTSGEKLFF
.	TRBJ1-1	.	TRBV6-2/TRBV6-3	TGTGCCAGCAGTCGGCAGGGGAGAGCTGAAGCTTTCTTT	CASSRQGRAEAFF
.	TRBJ2-3	.	TRBV4-1	TGCGCCAGCAGCCAAGTATTAGATACGCAGTATTTT	CASSQVLDTQYF
.	TRBJ1-5	.	TRBV23-1	TGCGCCAACACAGGGTCTTGTAGCAATCAGCCCCAGCATTTT	CANTGSCSNQPQHF
TRBD1	TRBJ2-1	.	TRBV9	TGTGCCAGCAGCGTACTGGGACAGGGGGCCAATGAGCAGTTCTTC	CASSVLGQGANEQFF
TRBD1	TRBJ2-3	.	TRBV6-5	TGTGCCAGCAGTTACGGATCGACAGGGATTGGGGATACGCAGTATTTT	CASSYGSTGIGDTQYF
.	TRBJ2-2	.	TRBV6-5	TGTGCCAGCAGTTACTCCAGGGCCGGGGAGCTGTTTTTT	CASSYSRAGELFF
.	TRBJ1-1	.	TRBV9	TGTGCCAGCAGCTTGTCCGGGACACCAAACACTGAAGCTTTCTTT	CASSLSGTPNTEAFF
.	TRBJ2-2	.	TRBV5-1	TGCGCCAGCAGGATGGGGACTCAGAACACCGGGGAGCTGTTTTTT	CASRMGTQNTGELFF
.	TRBJ1-2	.	TRBV5-1	TGCGCCAGCAGCTTGGCAGGGGATAACTATGGCTACACCTTC	CASSLAGDNYGYTF
TRBD1	TRBJ1-6	.	TRBV5-1	TGCGCCAGCAGCTTGGCCGGGACAGGGCGATCACCCCTCCACTTT	CASSLAGTGRSPLHF
TRBD2	TRBJ2-7	.	TRBV7-9	TGTGCCAGCAGCTTAGTTGCGGGGGTCGACGAGCAGTACTTC	CASSLVAGVDEQYF
.	TRBJ2-3	.	TRBV27	TGTGCCAGCAGTTCACTAACGGGGGTGACAGATACGCAGTATTTT	CASSSLTGVTDTQYF
.	TRBJ1-2	.	TRBV30	TGTGCCTGGAGTCGGGATGCCGGCTACACCTTC	CAWSRDAGYTF
TRBD1	TRBJ2-3	.	TRBV2	TGTGCCAGACAGGACAGGGTGGACACAGATACGCAGTATTTT	CARQDRVDTDTQYF
.	TRBJ1-1	once	TRBV7-8	TGTGCCAGCAGCTTAAGGAGGGAGGCCCCTGCGGACACTGAAGCTTTCTTT	CASSLRREAPADTEAFF
.	TRBJ1-5	.	TRBV5-1	TGCGCCAGCAGCCCGGACACTTATAGCAATCAGCCCCAGCATTTT	CASSPDTYSNQPQHF
.	TRBJ2-2	.	TRBV30	TGTGCCTGGAGTCCGGGGGTCGCCACCGGGGAGCTGTTTTTT	CAWSPGVATGELFF
TRBD1	TRBJ1-5	.	TRBV6-5	TGTGCCAGCAGCTCCGACAGGGCGGGCAATCAGCCCCAGCATTTT	CASSSDRAGNQPQHF
.	TRBJ1-5	.	TRBV5-1	TGCGCCAGCAGCGATCCAGGGCTTCCCTGGGAGCCCCAGCATTTT	CASSDPGLPWEPQHF
.	TRBJ2-5	.	TRBV4-2	TGTGCCAGCAGCCAAGACGTAACCGGTTCACGAGAGACCCAGTACTTC	CASSQDVTGSRETQYF
TRBD1	TRBJ1-4	.	TRBV3-1/TRBV3-2	TGTGCCAGCAGCCCCGAAACCGGGACAGCCCATGAAAAACTGTTTTTT	CASSPETGTAHEKLFF
.	TRBJ2-7	.	TRBV14	TGTGCCAGCAGCCAAGCTACAGCCTACGAGCAGTACTTC	CASSQATAYEQYF
TRBD2	TRBJ2-7	.	TRBV28	TGTGCCAGCAGTTTAGAGGGTACGGGAGGGCGCGAGCAGTACTTC	CASSLEGTGGREQYF
.	TRBJ1-3	.	TRBV5-6	TGTGCCAGCAGCTCAAGCGACAGATTCTCTGGAAACACCATATATTTT	CASSSSDRFSGNTIYF
.	TRBJ1-2	few	TRBV12-3/TRBV12-4	TGTGCCAGCAGTTTAGGGGGCACCTATGGCTACACCTTC	CASSLGGTYGYTF
TRBD1	TRBJ2-7	.	TRBV4-1	TGCGCCAGCAGCCTGGGACAGGTCGGCCGGTACGAGCAGTACTTC	CASSLGQVGRYEQYF
.	TRBJ1-5	.	TRBV18	TGTGCCAGCTCACCGTTCGAGGGAAGCAATCAGCCCCAGCATTTT	CASSPFEGSNQPQHF
.	TRBJ2-6	.	TRBV30	TGTGCCTGGAGTGCCATGGGGGCAGGGGGCGGGGGCTCTGGGGCCAACGTCCTGACTTTC	CAWSAMGAGGGGSGANVLTF
.	TRBJ1-1	.	TRBV21-1	TGTGCTATAGGGCCCAGGGGACTGAACACTGAAGCTTTCTTT	CAIGPRGLNTEAFF
TRBD2	TRBJ2-5	.	TRBV6-1	TGTGCCAGCAGTGAACCAGGGACTAATGAGGAGACCCAGTACTTC	CASSEPGTNEETQYF
.	TRBJ1-2	.	TRBV7-9	TGTGCCAGCAGCTTAGTTGTGGGCAACTATGGCTACACCTTC	CASSLVVGNYGYTF
TRBD2	TRBJ2-7	.	TRBV29-1	TGCAGCGCCTCAGGGTTGCCGGGGGGGACCTCCTACGAGCAGTACTTC	CSASGLPGGTSYEQYF
.	TRBJ2-5	.	TRBV7-2	TGTGCCAGCAGCTGGGGGGGCAGGGAAGAGACCCAGTACTTC	CASSWGGREETQYF
TRBD2	TRBJ2-2	.	TRBV19	TGTGCCAGTAGTGACATAGCGGGGGGGTTAGGCACCGGGGAGCTGTTTTTT	CASSDIAGGLGTGELFF
.	TRBJ2-3	.	TRBV9	TGTGCCAGCAGCGTAGCTAAGGGGACAGATACGCAGTATTTT	CASSVAKGTDTQYF
TRBD1	TRBJ2-5	.	TRBV27	TGTGCCAGCGGGTCCACGGACAGGGGCGAGACCCAGTACTTC	CASGSTDRGETQYF
.	TRBJ1-4	.	TRBV28	TGTGCCAGCAGTTTTTATGGCTCGATTAATGAAAAACTGTTTTTT	CASSFYGSINEKLFF
TRBD1	TRBJ1-2	.	TRBV3-1/TRBV3-2	TGTGCCAGCAGCCGCGGACAGGCACATGGCTACACCTTC	CASSRGQAHGYTF
.	TRBJ2-1	once	TRBV5-4	TGTGCCAGCAGCTTGGGCGGCTACAATGAGCAGTTCTTC	CASSLGGYNEQFF
.	TRBJ1-1	.	TRBV19	TGTGCCAGCAAACAGGGTGTCGGGCCAGCTGAAGCTTTCTTT	CASKQGVGPAEAFF
.	TRBJ2-6	.	TRBV5-1	TGCGCCAGCAGCGTGGGTAGCTCTGGGGCCAACGTCCTGACTTTC	CASSVGSSGANVLTF
TRBD1	TRBJ2-6	.	TRBV7-2	TGTGCCAGCAGGGGACAGGGGGTGTGGGCCAACGTCCTGACTTTC	CASRGQGVWANVLTF
TRBD1	TRBJ1-5	few	TRBV19	TGTGCCAGTAGCACGACAGGGGATAGTCAGCCCCAGCATTTT	CASSTTGDSQPQHF
.	TRBJ1-1	.	TRBV3-1/TRBV3-2	TGTGCCAGCAGCTACTCTGACAGGCCTGAAGCTTTCTTT	CASSYSDRPEAFF
.	TRBJ1-4	.	TRBV2	TGTGCCAGCAGTGGAGGGAGCACCTCTGAAAAACTGTTTTTT	CASSGGSTSEKLFF
TRBD1	TRBJ1-6	.	TRBV9	TGTGCCAGCAGCGTAGCAGTGGCAGGGGGTATTGGTTCACCCCTCCACTTT	CASSVAVAGGIGSPLHF